One sample yielded the 8 T cell receptor beta chains listed below, sequenced in a study of blood T cell repertoires in COVID-19. Produced via immunoSEQ multiplex PCR; TCRdb's table is partial and in-frame only. The table shows under 50,000 clones, with approximately 88% occurring only once. Sequenced input: peripheral blood. All receptors come from a man aged 65 to 85 with acute or convalescent COVID-19.

To note about this clone: Given a much more abundant clone one base away, this may be a read error. Other nucleotide sequences in the sample specify the same CDR3. The chain uses TRBV30 and TRBJ1-1, with D unresolved. From germline, CDR1 is GTSNPN and CDR2 SVGIG (reference sequence). The CDR3 loop spans 11 amino acids. As DNA, the CDR3 is TGTGCTTGGATAAAGAACACTGAAGCTTTCTTT. Protein: CAWIKNTEAFF.

This clone was seen only a few times. The chain joins TRBV25-1 to TRBJ2-2; tentatively, D is TRBD1 (6 bases). V lost 3 bases and J lost 0, with 11 bases in between. Germline CDR1 and CDR2: MGHDK and SYGVNS. This CDR3 contains 16 residues. CDR3 sequence (DNA): TGTGCCAGCAGTGACTCCCGGACAGCGAACACCGGGGAGCTGTTTTTT. This encodes CASSDSRTANTGELFF.

The chain uses TRBV27 and TRBJ2-3; D is uncertain. Trimming pared 3 bases from V and 2 bases from J, leaving 6 bases between. Germline CDR1 and CDR2: MNHEY and SMNVEV (reference sequence). The CDR3 is 13 residues long. Here the CDR3 DNA reads TGTGCCAGCAGTTTTCTTTTCACAGATACGCAGTATTTT. This codes for CASSFLFTDTQYF.

This chain uses TRBV19 with TRBJ2-3, with 8 nucleotides matching TRBD2. Germline V gives CDR1 LNHDA, CDR2 SQIVND (reference sequence). The ends lost 7 bases at V and 1 base at J; junction bases unmatched: 16. The CDR3 is 18 residues long. The CDR3 DNA reads as TGTGCCAGTAAAGTCCCGGCGGGAGGTGCCCTCGGCACAGATACGCAGTATTTT. Amino acid sequence: CASKVPAGGALGTDTQYF.

The rearrangement joins TRBV5-6 to TRBJ2-1; possible D gene TRBD2, 6 bases. V lost 1 base to trimming and J lost 15 bases, with 17 bases between them. There are 13 residues in the CDR3. Germline CDR1 SGHDT, CDR2 YYEEEE. CDR3: CASSLRSGVSGFF. CDR3 nucleotides: TGTGCCAGCAGCTTGCGGTCGGGGGTCTCTGGGTTCTTC.

V is TRBV4-3 and J is TRBJ2-1; the match to TRBD2 covers 10 bases. This CDR3 is 20 amino acids long. CDR1 is LGHNA, CDR2 YSLEER, per germline. After removal of 3 bases from V and 7 bases from J, the junction contained 21 bases not matched to a gene. DNA for the CDR3: TGCGCCAGCAGCCAGGGAACAGGGGCGGGAGGACTAGCGGACAATAATGAGCAGTTCTTC. It yields the protein CASSQGTGAGGLADNNEQFF.

V is TRBV7-2 and J is TRBJ1-1, with unresolved D. The CDR3 extends over 15 amino acids. Trimming left V 4 bases short and J 0 bases short, with 12 bases between. Germline CDR1 is SGHTA and CDR2 is FQGNSA. The CDR3 reads CASSSTRWLNTEAFF. The CDR3 DNA is TGTGCCAGCAGCTCTACGCGGTGGCTGAACACTGAAGCTTTCTTT.

The chain combines TRBV28 with TRBJ1-4; TRBD1 is a possible D gene (5 bases). CDR1 and CDR2 (germline): MDHEN, SYDVKM. This CDR3 has 14 residues. Trimming pared 3 bases from V and 4 bases from J, leaving 9 bases between. The CDR3 reads CASSLEGSNEKLFF. DNA for the CDR3: TGTGCCAGCAGTTTGGAGGGGAGTAATGAAAAACTGTTTTTT.